The clone carrying this T cell receptor beta chain was seen only once. Antigen specificity is unknown. CDR1 DFQATT and CDR2 SNEGSKA come from the germline V gene (reference sequence). The length of the CDR3 is 20 residues. J gave up 0 bases and V 3 bases, and 15 bases lay outside the gene matches. In each sample, at least 7 million PBMCs were isolated. A second PCR of 7 to 11 cycles used a sample-barcoded 5' primer and a J-beta primer mix. Every cDNA molecule carried a tag from a template-switch adaptor bearing 12 random nucleotides. Each CDR3 protein is one row after TCRdb ran MiXCR on the 5' RACE reads. The data show over 300,000 distinct CDR3 sequences, roughly half seen once. This sample stems from a study of blood T cells in healthy people across ages. Points from the study as a whole: Older individuals had lower TCR beta diversity per million T cells (the decline was roughly linear).

The sequencing sample was made of blood. The chain combines TRBV20-1 with TRBJ2-1, with 12 bases identical to TRBD1. The sequence derives from a man aged 55 to 70 in good health. Here the CDR3 DNA reads TGCAGTGCTAGGGTTCGTCCCGGGACAGGGGGCCTCCTCTCCTACAATGAGCAGTTCTTC. Translated, it gives CSARVRPGTGGLLSYNEQFF.